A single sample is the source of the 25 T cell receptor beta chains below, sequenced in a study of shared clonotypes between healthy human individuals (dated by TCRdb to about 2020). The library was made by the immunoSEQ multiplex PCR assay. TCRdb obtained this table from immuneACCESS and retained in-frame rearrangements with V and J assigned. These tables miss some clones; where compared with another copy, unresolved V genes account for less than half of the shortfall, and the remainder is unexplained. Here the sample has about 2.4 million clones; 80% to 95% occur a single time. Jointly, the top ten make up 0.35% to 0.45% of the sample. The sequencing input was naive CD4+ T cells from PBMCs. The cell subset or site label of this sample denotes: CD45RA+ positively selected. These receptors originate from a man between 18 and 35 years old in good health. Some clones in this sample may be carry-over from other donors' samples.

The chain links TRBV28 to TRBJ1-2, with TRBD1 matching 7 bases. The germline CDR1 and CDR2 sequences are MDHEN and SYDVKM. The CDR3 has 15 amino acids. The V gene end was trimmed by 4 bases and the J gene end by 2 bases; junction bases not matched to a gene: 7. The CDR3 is CASSSRTGRNYGYTF. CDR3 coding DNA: TGTGCCAGCAGTTCTCGGACAGGAAGAAACTATGGCTACACCTTC.

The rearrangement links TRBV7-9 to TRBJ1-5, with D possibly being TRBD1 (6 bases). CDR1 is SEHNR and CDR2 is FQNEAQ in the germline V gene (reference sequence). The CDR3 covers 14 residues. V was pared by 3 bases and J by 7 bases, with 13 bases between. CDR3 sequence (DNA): TGTGCCAGCAGCTTGTTGGGGGCCGAGCAGCCCCAGCATTTT. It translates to CASSLLGAEQPQHF.

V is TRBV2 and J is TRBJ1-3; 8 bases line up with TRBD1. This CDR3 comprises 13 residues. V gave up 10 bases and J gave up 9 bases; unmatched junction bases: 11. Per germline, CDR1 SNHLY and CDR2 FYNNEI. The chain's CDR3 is CAMWGQAKGTIYF. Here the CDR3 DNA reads TGTGCCATGTGGGGACAGGCCAAGGGCACCATATATTTT.

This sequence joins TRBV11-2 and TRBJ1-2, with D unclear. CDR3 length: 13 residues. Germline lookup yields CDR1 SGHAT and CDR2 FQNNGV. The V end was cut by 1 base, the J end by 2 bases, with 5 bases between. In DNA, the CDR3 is TGTGCCAGCAGCTTAGGCAGAAACTATGGCTACACCTTC. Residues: CASSLGRNYGYTF.

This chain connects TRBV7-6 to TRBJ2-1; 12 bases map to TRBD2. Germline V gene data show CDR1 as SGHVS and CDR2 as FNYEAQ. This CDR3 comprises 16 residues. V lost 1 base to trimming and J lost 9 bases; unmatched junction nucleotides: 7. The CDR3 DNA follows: TGTGCCAGCAGCTTAGTGGAGCTAGCGGGAGGGGTTGAGCAGTTCTTC. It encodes CASSLVELAGGVEQFF.

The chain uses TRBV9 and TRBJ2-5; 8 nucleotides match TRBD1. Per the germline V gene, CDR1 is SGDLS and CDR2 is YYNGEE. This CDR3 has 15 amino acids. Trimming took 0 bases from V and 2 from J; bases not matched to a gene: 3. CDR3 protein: CASSVANRGQETQYF. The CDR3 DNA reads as TGTGCCAGCAGCGTAGCAAACAGGGGGCAAGAGACCCAGTACTTC. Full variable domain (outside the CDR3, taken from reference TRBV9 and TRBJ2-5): DSGVTQTPKHLITATGQRVTLRCSPRSGDLSVYWYQQSLDQGLQFLIQYYNGEERAKGNILERFSAQQFPDLHSELNLSSLELGDSALYFCASSVANRGQETQYFGPGTRLLVL.

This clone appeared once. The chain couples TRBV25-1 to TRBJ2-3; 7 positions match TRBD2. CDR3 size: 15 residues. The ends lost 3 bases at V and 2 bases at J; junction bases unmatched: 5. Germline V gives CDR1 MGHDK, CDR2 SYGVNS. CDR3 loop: CASSDTSEPTDTQYF. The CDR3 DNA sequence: TGTGCCAGCAGTGACACTAGCGAGCCCACAGATACGCAGTATTTT.

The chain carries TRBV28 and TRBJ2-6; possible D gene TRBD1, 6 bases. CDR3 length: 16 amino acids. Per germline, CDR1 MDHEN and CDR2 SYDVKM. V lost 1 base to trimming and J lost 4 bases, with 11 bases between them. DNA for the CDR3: TGTGCCAGCAGTTTATTTCCAGGGGCGGGGGCCAACGTCCTGACTTTC. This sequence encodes CASSLFPGAGANVLTF.

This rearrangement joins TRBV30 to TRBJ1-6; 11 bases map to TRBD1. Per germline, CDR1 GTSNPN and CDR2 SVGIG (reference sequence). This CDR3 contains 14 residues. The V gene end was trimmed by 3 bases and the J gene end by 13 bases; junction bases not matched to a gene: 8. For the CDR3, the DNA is TGTGCCTGGAGATCCGGGACAGGGGGTTTCCCCCTCCACTTT. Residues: CAWRSGTGGFPLHF.

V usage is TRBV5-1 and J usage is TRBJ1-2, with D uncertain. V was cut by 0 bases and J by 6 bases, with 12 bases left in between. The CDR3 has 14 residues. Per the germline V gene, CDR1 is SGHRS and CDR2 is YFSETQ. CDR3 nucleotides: TGCGCCAGCAGCTTGGAGAGTGAAGCAAATGGCTACACCTTC. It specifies CASSLESEANGYTF.

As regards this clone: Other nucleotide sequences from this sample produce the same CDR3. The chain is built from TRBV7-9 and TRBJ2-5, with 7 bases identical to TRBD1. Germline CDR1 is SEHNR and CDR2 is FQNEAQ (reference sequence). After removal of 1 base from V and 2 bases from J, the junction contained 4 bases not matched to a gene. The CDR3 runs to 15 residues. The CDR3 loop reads CASSLVQGPQETQYF. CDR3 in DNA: TGTGCCAGCAGCTTAGTACAGGGGCCACAAGAGACCCAGTACTTC.

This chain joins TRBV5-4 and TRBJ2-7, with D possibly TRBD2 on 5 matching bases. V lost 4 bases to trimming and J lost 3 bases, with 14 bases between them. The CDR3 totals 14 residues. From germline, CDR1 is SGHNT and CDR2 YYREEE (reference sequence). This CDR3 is CASSPVASSYEQYF. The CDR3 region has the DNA TGTGCCAGCAGCCCGGTAGCTAGCAGCTACGAGCAGTACTTC.

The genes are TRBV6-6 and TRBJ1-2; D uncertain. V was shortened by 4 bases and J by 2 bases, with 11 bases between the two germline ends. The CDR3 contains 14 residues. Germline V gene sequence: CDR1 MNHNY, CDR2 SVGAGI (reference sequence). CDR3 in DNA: TGTGCCAGCAGTTCCGGACCGAGAAACTATGGCTACACCTTC. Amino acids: CASSSGPRNYGYTF.

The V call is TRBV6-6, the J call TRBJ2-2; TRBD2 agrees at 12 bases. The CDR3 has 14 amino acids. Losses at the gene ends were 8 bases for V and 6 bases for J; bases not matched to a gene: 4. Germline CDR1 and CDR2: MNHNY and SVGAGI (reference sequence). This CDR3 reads CASGASGRAGELFF. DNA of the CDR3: TGTGCCAGCGGGGCTAGCGGGAGGGCCGGGGAGCTGTTTTTT.

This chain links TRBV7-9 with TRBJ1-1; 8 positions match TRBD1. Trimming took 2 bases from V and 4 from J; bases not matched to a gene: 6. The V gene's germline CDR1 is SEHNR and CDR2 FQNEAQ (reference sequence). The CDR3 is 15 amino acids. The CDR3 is CASSLTQGASTEAFF. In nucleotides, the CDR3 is TGTGCCAGCAGCTTAACTCAGGGGGCAAGCACTGAAGCTTTCTTT. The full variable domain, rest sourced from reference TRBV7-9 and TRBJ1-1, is DTGVSQNPRHKITKRGQNVTFRCDPISEHNRLYWYRQTLGQGPEFLTYFQNEAQLEKSRLLSDRFSAERPKGSFSTLEIQRTEQGDSAMYLCASSLTQGASTEAFFGQGTRLTVV.

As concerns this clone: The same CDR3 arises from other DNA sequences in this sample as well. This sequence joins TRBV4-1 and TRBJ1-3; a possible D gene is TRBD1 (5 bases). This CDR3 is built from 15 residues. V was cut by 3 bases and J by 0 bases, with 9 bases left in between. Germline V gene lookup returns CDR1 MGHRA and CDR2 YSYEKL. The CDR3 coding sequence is TGCGCCAGCAGCCAGGGACCAATCTCTGGAAACACCATATATTTT. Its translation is CASSQGPISGNTIYF.

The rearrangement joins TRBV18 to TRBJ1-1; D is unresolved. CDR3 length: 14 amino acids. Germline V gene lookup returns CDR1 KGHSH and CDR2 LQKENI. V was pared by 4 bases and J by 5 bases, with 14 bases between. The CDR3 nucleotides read TGTGCCAGCTCACGAACTAACCCGGAAACTGAAGCTTTCTTT. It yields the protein CASSRTNPETEAFF.

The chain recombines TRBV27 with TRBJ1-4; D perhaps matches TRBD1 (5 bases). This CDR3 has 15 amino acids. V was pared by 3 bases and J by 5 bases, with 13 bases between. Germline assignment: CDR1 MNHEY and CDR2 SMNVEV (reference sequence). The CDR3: CASSFWGGKNEKLFF. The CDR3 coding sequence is TGTGCCAGCAGTTTTTGGGGCGGGAAGAATGAAAAACTGTTTTTT.

The CDR3 loop is CASSVGNTMGELFF. The CDR3 DNA follows: TGTGCCAGCAGCGTAGGGAACACTATGGGGGAGCTGTTTTTT. The J gene is TRBJ2-2, the V gene TRBV9, with no clear D. CDR3 size: 14 residues. The V end was cut by 0 bases, the J end by 8 bases, with 11 bases between. Germline lookup yields CDR1 SGDLS and CDR2 YYNGEE. The whole variable domain, filled in from reference TRBV9 and TRBJ2-2, reads DSGVTQTPKHLITATGQRVTLRCSPRSGDLSVYWYQQSLDQGLQFLIQYYNGEERAKGNILERFSAQQFPDLHSELNLSSLELGDSALYFCASSVGNTMGELFFGEGSRLTVL.

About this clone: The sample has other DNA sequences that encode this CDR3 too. DNA for the CDR3: TGCGCCAGCAGCTTGGACGGCGGCTCCTACGAGCAGTACTTC. As protein: CASSLDGGSYEQYF. The gene calls are TRBV5-1 and TRBJ2-7; D is undetermined. CDR1 SGHRS and CDR2 YFSETQ come from the germline V gene. The CDR3 contains 14 residues. Trimming left V 0 bases short and J 0 bases short, with 7 bases between.

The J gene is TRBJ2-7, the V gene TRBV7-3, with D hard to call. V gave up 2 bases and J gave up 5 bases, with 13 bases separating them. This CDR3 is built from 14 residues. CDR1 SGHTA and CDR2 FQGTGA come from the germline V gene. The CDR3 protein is CASSLRPGSNEQYF. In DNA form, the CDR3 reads TGTGCCAGCAGCTTACGTCCAGGATCCAACGAGCAGTACTTC.

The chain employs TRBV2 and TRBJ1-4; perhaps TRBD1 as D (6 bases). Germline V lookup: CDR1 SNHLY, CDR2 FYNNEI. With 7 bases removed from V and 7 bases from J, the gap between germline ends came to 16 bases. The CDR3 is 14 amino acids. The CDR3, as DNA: TGTGCCAGCAACGCCGGGACATTGGGTGAAAAACTGTTTTTT. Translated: CASNAGTLGEKLFF.

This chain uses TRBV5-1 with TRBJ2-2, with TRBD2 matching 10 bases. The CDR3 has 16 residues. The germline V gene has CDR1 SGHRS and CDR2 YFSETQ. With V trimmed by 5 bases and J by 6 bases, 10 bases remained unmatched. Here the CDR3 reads CASRASGSALPGELFF. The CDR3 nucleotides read TGCGCCAGCAGGGCTAGCGGGAGTGCACTACCCGGGGAGCTGTTTTTT. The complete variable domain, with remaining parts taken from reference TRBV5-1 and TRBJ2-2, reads KAGVTQTPRYLIKTRGQQVTLSCSPISGHRSVSWYQQTPGQGLQFLFEYFSETQRNKGNFPGRFSGRQFSNSRSEMNVSTLELGDSALYLCASRASGSALPGELFFGEGSRLTVL.

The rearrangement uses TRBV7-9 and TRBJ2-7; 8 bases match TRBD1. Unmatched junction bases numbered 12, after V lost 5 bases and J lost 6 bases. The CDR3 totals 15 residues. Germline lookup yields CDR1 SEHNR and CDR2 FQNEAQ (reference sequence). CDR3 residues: CASSQQRTGNSEQYF. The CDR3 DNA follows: TGTGCCAGCAGCCAGCAGCGGACAGGGAACTCCGAGCAGTACTTC.

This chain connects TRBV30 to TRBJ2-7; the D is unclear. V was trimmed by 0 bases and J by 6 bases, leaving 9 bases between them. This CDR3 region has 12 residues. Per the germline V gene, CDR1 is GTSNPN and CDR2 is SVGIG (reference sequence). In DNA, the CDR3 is TGTGCCTGGAGTGTACATCTGGGCGAGCAGTACTTC. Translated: CAWSVHLGEQYF.